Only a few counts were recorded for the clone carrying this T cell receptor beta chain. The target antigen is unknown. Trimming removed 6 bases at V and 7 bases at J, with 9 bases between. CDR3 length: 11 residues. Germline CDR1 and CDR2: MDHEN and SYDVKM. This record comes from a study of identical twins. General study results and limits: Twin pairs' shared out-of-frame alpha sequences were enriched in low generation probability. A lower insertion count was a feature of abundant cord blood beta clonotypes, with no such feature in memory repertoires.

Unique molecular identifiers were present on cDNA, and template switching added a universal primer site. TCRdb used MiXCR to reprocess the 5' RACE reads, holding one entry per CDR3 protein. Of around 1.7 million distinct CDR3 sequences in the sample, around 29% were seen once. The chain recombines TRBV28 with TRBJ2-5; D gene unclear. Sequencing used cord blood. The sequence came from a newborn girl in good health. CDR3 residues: CASSLQTTQYF. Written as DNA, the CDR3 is TGTGCCAGCAGCTTACAGACGACCCAGTACTTC.